A selection of T cell receptor beta chains follows, all from one sample in a study of T cell responses to AZD1222 COVID-19 vaccine. Libraries were prepared by immunoSEQ multiplex PCR; TCRdb keeps only in-frame clonotypes and omits some of them. The table has over 130,000 clones, 80% to 95% seen once. The sample here was peripheral blood, taken 28 days after the second AZD1222 dose. These receptors all come from an adult who received the AZD1222 COVID-19 vaccine. The CDR3 runs from the conserved cysteine through the conserved F or W. Fields, in order: V gene, J gene, clone size, D gene, CDR3 DNA, CDR3 protein. D genes are given only for firm matches. Clone size is given for some rows only: seen once, a few or many times, or a class if the clone is expanded.

V gene: TRBV19
J gene: TRBJ2-1
clone size: NA
D gene: NA
CDR3 DNA: TGTGCCAGTAGCCAATCTCCCCCCCTCGACCCGACCCGCGGCAATGAGCAGTTCTTC
CDR3 protein: CASSQSPPLDPTRGNEQFF

V gene: TRBV27
J gene: TRBJ2-7
clone size: NA
D gene: TRBD1
CDR3 DNA: TGTGCCAGCAGTCGGGGACAGGGCTGGACCACGTACTTC
CDR3 protein: CASSRGQGWTTYF

V gene: TRBV6-4
J gene: TRBJ1-1
clone size: NA
D gene: NA
CDR3 DNA: TGTGCCAGCAGCCCCGGGCCGAACACTGAAGCTTTCTTT
CDR3 protein: CASSPGPNTEAFF

V gene: TRBV2
J gene: TRBJ2-7
clone size: NA
D gene: NA
CDR3 DNA: TGTGCCAGCAGTGAGGCTCGTAGTGCCTACGAGCAGTACTTC
CDR3 protein: CASSEARSAYEQYF

V gene: TRBV5-1
J gene: TRBJ1-4
clone size: NA
D gene: NA
CDR3 DNA: TGCGCCAGCAGCTTGGCCGAGGGACACCCCTCGCAAGAAAAACTGTTTTTT
CDR3 protein: CASSLAEGHPSQEKLFF

V gene: TRBV29-1
J gene: TRBJ2-4
clone size: NA
D gene: NA
CDR3 DNA: TGCAGCGTTGTGGAATGGGGCAAAAACATTCAGTACTTC
CDR3 protein: CSVVEWGKNIQYF

V gene: TRBV7-2
J gene: TRBJ2-3
clone size: NA
D gene: NA
CDR3 DNA: TGTGCCAGCGGGCCGACGGGCGGGGCAGATACGCAGTATTTT
CDR3 protein: CASGPTGGADTQYF

V gene: TRBV5-1
J gene: TRBJ2-7
clone size: once
D gene: NA
CDR3 DNA: TGCGCCAGCAGCACGGACGGCTACGAGCAGTACTTC
CDR3 protein: CASSTDGYEQYF

V gene: TRBV19
J gene: TRBJ2-7
clone size: NA
D gene: TRBD1
CDR3 DNA: TGTGCCAGTACCATGACAGGGGTCGGCGAGCAGTACTTC
CDR3 protein: CASTMTGVGEQYF

V gene: TRBV7-9
J gene: TRBJ1-2
clone size: NA
D gene: NA
CDR3 DNA: TGTGCCAGCAGCTTATCGAACAGTGTATACTATGGCTACACCTTC
CDR3 protein: CASSLSNSVYYGYTF

V gene: TRBV15
J gene: TRBJ1-1
clone size: NA
D gene: NA
CDR3 DNA: TGTGCCACCAGGTCCCAGCGCCAAAGAAACACTGAAGCTTTCTTT
CDR3 protein: CATRSQRQRNTEAFF

V gene: TRBV6-2/TRBV6-3
J gene: TRBJ2-3
clone size: once
D gene: TRBD2
CDR3 DNA: TGTGCCAGCAGTTTGGGGACTCGACTAGCGGGGGGTTACACAGATACGCAGTATTTT
CDR3 protein: CASSLGTRLAGGYTDTQYF